This TCR beta chain stems from a study of vaccination effects on CD4 cells after COVID-19. Study findings and constraints: Vaccine- and infection-induced clones showed marked clonal contraction late following vaccination.

The CDR3 sequence is 14 residues long. Trimming removed 4 bases at V and 0 bases at J, with 10 bases between. Germline loops: CDR1 MNHEY, CDR2 SVGEGT. Data came from immunoSEQ multiplex PCR; TCRdb stores just in-frame clones and leaves some out. The table records about 70,000 clones, over 65% of them present only once. Of note for this clone: Its specificity is not known.

Before any sequencing was done, the ViraFEST assay used viral peptide pools to expand antigen-specific CD4+ T cells. Subsequent to less than 13 days of culture, CD4+ T cells were isolated. Convalescent patients had PCR-confirmed SARS-CoV-2 infection between March and December 2020. Serving as the negative control culture was a pool of HIV-1 Nef peptides. V gene TRBV6-2 or TRBV6-3 combines with J gene TRBJ2-7; the D gene is possibly TRBD1 (6 bases). This clonotype was sampled from a human donor who had a prior SARS-CoV-2 infection. This sample comprised CD4+ T cells from PBMCs cultured with HIV peptides, obtained before COVID-19 vaccination. The sample's subset: HIV-1 Nef peptide pool negative control/reference culture. Here the CDR3 DNA reads TGTGCCAGCAGTTTAGGGACATCCTCCTACGAGCAGTACTTC. Translated: CASSLGTSSYEQYF.